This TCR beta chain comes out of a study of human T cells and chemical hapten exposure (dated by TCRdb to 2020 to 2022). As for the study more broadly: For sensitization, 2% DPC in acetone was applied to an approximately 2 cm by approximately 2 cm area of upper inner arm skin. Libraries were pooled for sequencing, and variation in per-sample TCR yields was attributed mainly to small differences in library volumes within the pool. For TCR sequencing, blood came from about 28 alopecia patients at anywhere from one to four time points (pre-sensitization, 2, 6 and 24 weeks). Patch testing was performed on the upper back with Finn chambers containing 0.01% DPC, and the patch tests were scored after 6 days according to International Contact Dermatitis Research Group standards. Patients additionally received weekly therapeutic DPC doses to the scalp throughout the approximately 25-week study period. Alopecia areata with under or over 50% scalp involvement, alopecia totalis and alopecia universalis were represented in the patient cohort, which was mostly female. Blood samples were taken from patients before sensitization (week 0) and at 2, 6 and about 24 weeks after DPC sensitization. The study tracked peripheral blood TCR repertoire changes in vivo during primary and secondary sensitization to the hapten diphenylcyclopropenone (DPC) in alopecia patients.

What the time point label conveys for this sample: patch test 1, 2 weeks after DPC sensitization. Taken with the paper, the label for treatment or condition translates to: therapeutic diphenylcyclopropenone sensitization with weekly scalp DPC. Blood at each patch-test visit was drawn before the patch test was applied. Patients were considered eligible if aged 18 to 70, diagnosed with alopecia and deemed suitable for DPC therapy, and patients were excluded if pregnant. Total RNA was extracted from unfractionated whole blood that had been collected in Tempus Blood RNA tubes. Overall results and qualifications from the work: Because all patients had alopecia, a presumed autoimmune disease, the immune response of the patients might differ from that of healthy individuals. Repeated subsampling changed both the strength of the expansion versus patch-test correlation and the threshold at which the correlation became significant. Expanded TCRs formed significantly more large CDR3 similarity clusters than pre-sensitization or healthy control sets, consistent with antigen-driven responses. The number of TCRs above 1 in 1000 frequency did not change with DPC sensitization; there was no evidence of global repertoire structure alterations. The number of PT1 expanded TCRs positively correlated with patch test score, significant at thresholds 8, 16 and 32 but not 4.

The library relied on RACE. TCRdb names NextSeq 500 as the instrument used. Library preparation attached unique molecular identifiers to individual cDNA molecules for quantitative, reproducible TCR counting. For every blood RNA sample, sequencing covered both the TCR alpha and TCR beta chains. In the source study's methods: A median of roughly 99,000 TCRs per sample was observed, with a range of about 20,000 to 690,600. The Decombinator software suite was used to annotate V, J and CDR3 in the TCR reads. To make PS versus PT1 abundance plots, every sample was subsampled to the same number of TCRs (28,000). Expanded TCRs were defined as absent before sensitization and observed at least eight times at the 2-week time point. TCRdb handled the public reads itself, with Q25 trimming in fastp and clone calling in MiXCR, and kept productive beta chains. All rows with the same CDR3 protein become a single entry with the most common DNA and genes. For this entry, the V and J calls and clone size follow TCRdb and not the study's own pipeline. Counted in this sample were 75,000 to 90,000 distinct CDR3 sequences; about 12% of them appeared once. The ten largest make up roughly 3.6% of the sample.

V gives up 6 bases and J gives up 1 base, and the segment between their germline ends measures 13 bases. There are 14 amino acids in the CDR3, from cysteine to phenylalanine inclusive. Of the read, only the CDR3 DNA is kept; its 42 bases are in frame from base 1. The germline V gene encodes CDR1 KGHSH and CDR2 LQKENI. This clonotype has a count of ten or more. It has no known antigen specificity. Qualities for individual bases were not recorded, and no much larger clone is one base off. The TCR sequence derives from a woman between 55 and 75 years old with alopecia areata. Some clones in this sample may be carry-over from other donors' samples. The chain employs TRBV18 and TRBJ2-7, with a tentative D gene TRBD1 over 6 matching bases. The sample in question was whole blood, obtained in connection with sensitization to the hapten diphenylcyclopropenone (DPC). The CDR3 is CASSHRDKSYEQYF. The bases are TGTGCCAGCTCGCACCGGGACAAGTCCTACGAGCAGTACTTC.